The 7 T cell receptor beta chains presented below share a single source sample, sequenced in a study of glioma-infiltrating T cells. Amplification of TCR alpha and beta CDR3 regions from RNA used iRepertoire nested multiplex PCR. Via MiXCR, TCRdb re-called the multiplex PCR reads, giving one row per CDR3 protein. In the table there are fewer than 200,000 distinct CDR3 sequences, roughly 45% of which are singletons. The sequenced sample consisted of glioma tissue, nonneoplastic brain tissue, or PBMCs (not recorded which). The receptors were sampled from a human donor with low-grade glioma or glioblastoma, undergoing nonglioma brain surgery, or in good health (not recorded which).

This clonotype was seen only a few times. CDR3 DNA: TGTGCCAGCAGCGTCAGTGGTAGCGGCCGACAAGAGACCCAGTACTTC. It specifies CASSVSGSGRQETQYF. V gene TRBV9 combines with J gene TRBJ2-5; maybe TRBD2 (6 bases). The length of the CDR3 is 16 residues. V was cut by 2 bases and J by 2 bases, with 16 bases left in between. The germline gives CDR1 SGDLS, CDR2 YYNGEE.

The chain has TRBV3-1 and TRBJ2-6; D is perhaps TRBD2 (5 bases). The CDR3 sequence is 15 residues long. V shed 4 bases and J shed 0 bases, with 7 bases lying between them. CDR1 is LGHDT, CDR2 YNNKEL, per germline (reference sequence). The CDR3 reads CASSPDFSGANVLTF. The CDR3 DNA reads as TGTGCCAGCAGCCCGGACTTCTCTGGGGCCAACGTCCTGACTTTC.

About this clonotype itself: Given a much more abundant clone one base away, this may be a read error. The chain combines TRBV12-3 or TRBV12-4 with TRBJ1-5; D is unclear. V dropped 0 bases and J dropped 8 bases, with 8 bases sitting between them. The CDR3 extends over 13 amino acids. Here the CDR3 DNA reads TGTGCCAGCAGTTTAGCGGGTTCTGAGCCCCAGCATTTT. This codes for CASSLAGSEPQHF.

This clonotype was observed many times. CDR3 sequence: CSAAGPGTGIGNQPQHF. The CDR3 DNA follows: TGCAGTGCAGCCGGTCCCGGGACAGGGATAGGCAATCAGCCCCAGCATTTT. V usage is TRBV20-1 and J usage is TRBJ1-5, with 9 bases that match TRBD1. Germline V gene lookup returns CDR1 DFQATT and CDR2 SNEGSKA (reference sequence). V dropped 6 bases and J dropped 2; count of bases not matched to a gene: 14. The CDR3 is 17 residues long.

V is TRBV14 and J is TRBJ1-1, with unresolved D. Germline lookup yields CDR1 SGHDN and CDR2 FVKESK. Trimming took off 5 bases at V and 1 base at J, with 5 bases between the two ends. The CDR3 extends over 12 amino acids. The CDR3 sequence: CASSWPNTEAFF. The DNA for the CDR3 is TGTGCCAGCAGCTGGCCGAACACTGAAGCTTTCTTT.

The CDR3 spells CASSLYRGPYEQYF. CDR3 DNA: TGTGCCAGCAGTCTTTATAGGGGCCCATACGAGCAGTACTTC. The V gene is TRBV12-3 or TRBV12-4, the J gene TRBJ2-7; D possibly corresponds to TRBD1 (5 bases). With 5 bases removed from V and 4 bases from J, the gap between germline ends came to 15 bases. The CDR3 length is 14 residues.

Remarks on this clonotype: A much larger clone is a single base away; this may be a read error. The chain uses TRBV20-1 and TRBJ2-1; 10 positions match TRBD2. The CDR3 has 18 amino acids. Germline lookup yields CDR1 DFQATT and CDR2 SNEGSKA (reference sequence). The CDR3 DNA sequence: TGCAGTGCTGCTCCTAGGGCGGAGCGGGAGGGCCCTCGCAATGGGCAGTTCTTC. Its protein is CSAAPRAEREGPRNGQFF.